These T cell receptor beta chains were read from a single sample in a study of cytomegalovirus exposure and HLA in healthy donors. Measured with immunoSEQ multiplex PCR; TCRdb has only the in-frame clones, and not every one. The repertoire has around 150,000 clones, 82% of them found once; the top ten carry about 3.7%. Sequencing was performed on PBMCs. These receptors were obtained from a male donor in good health and CMV-seronegative. The CDR3 runs from the conserved cysteine through the conserved F or W. A D gene is named only where the DNA matches it firmly. Only part of the rows carry a size: once, few, many, or a class if the clone is expanded.

size	V	J	D	CDR3	DNA
few	TRBV6-5	TRBJ1-4	TRBD1	CASSGQGVKLFF	TGTGCCAGCAGCGGACAGGGCGTAAAACTGTTTTTT
-	TRBV27	TRBJ2-1	TRBD2	CASSLPSGSSYNEQFF	TGTGCCAGCAGTTTACCTAGCGGGAGCTCCTACAATGAGCAGTTCTTC
-	TRBV4-1	TRBJ2-7	TRBD1	CASSQGTGYEQYF	TGCGCCAGCAGCCAAGGGACAGGGTACGAGCAGTACTTC
few	TRBV25-1	TRBJ2-1	-	CASSENPGSYVEQFF	TGTGCCAGCAGTGAAAACCCAGGCTCTTACGTTGAGCAGTTCTTC
-	TRBV6-5	TRBJ1-1	TRBD1	CASLDRGFGTEAFF	TGTGCCAGTTTGGACAGGGGATTTGGCACTGAAGCTTTCTTT
-	TRBV4-2	TRBJ2-7	-	CASSQDPTVYEQYF	TGTGCCAGCAGCCAAGATCCGACAGTCTACGAGCAGTACTTC
-	TRBV5-4	TRBJ1-4	-	CASSSAGATNEKLFF	TGTGCCAGCAGCTCCGCAGGGGCAACTAATGAAAAACTGTTTTTT
-	TRBV11-2	TRBJ2-2	-	CASRPPGANTGELFF	TGTGCCAGCCGGCCCCCCGGGGCGAACACCGGGGAGCTGTTTTTT
-	TRBV7-9	TRBJ2-1	-	CASSFPGTYNEQFF	TGTGCCAGCAGCTTCCCCGGGACCTACAATGAGCAGTTCTTC
-	TRBV9	TRBJ1-2	-	CASSAPDTNYGYTF	TGTGCCAGCAGCGCCCCGGACACGAACTATGGCTACACCTTC
-	TRBV9	TRBJ2-5	TRBD1	CASSVGQGLVETQYF	TGTGCCAGCAGCGTAGGACAGGGTTTGGTTGAGACCCAGTACTTC
-	TRBV19	TRBJ1-4	-	CASSNLDSYNEKLFF	TGTGCCAGTAGTAACCTGGACAGCTACAATGAAAAACTGTTTTTT
-	TRBV6-1	TRBJ1-4	TRBD1	CAAATGDATNEKLFF	TGTGCGGCCGCTACAGGGGACGCAACTAATGAAAAACTGTTTTTT
-	TRBV13	TRBJ1-5	-	CASSFRGRPQHF	TGTGCCAGCAGCTTTCGGGGTCGGCCCCAGCATTTT
-	TRBV7-9	TRBJ1-3	-	CASSRRGSGNTIYF	TGTGCCAGCAGCCGCAGGGGCTCTGGAAACACCATATATTTT
-	TRBV5-1	TRBJ1-2	TRBD1	CASSLVRGQGYHYGYTF	TGCGCCAGCAGCTTGGTAAGGGGACAGGGGTATCACTATGGCTACACCTTC
-	TRBV7-9	TRBJ2-7	TRBD1	CASSLAAGGGWEQYF	TGTGCCAGCAGCTTAGCGGCAGGGGGCGGCTGGGAGCAGTACTTC
-	TRBV18	TRBJ2-4	-	CASSPVQVAKNIQYF	TGTGCCAGCTCACCTGTACAGGTAGCCAAAAACATTCAGTACTTC
-	TRBV28	TRBJ2-7	-	CASSFYWSSYEQYF	TGTGCCAGCAGTTTTTATTGGAGCTCCTACGAGCAGTACTTC
-	TRBV27	TRBJ2-1	TRBD1	CASSLLGGRGQGANEQFF	TGTGCCAGCAGTTTATTAGGCGGTCGGGGACAGGGGGCGAATGAGCAGTTCTTC
-	TRBV2	TRBJ1-1	-	CASRQRAIAEAFF	TGTGCCAGCAGACAGCGGGCGATCGCTGAAGCTTTCTTT
-	TRBV19	TRBJ1-6	-	CASSISRGYNSPLHF	TGTGCCAGTAGTATCTCCAGGGGATATAATTCACCCCTCCACTTT
few	TRBV27	TRBJ2-7	TRBD2	CASSSSLAGALYEQYF	TGTGCCAGCAGTTCCTCTCTAGCGGGAGCTCTCTACGAGCAGTACTTC
-	TRBV7-9	TRBJ1-5	-	CSSSLVGRQPQHF	TGTTCCAGCAGCTTAGTGGGGAGGCAGCCCCAGCATTTT
-	TRBV27	TRBJ2-7	-	CASSSIVGVKGYEQYF	TGTGCCAGCAGTTCTATCGTCGGGGTTAAAGGCTATGAGCAGTACTTC
once	TRBV11-2	TRBJ2-7	-	CASSLAGRSSYEQYF	TGTGCCAGCAGCTTAGCGGGGAGAAGCTCCTACGAGCAGTACTTC
few	TRBV27	TRBJ1-2	TRBD1	CASSQRDRLKTNYGYTF	TGTGCCAGCAGTCAACGGGACAGATTAAAAACTAACTATGGCTACACCTTC
-	TRBV30	TRBJ2-7	-	CAWSTSSYEQYF	TGTGCCTGGAGTACAAGCTCCTACGAGCAGTACTTC
-	TRBV4-3	TRBJ2-1	TRBD1	CASSQEGPLTGRSEQFF	TGCGCCAGCAGCCAAGAGGGGCCCCTGACAGGGAGAAGTGAGCAGTTCTTC
-	TRBV19	TRBJ2-3	-	CASRAHPEEGDILGTQYF	TGTGCCAGTAGGGCTCACCCTGAAGAGGGAGATATCCTAGGTACGCAGTATTTT
-	TRBV11-2	TRBJ2-1	-	CASSLRGTEQFF	TGTGCCAGCAGCTTACGGGGGACTGAGCAGTTCTTC
-	TRBV28	TRBJ1-5	-	CASRGTGSSNQPQHF	TGTGCCAGCAGGGGTACAGGGTCGAGCAATCAGCCCCAGCATTTT
-	TRBV9	TRBJ2-5	TRBD2	CASSSRGGEETQYF	TGTGCCAGCAGCTCCCGGGGGGGAGAAGAGACCCAGTACTTC
-	TRBV5-4	TRBJ2-7	-	CASSSVGRQDEQYF	TGTGCCAGCAGCTCGGTGGGGCGCCAGGACGAGCAGTACTTC
-	TRBV11-2	TRBJ1-5	TRBD1	CASSSGTGIHQPQHF	TGTGCCAGCAGCTCCGGGACAGGGATACATCAGCCCCAGCATTTT
-	TRBV2	TRBJ2-2	-	CASSASGELFF	TGTGCCAGCAGTGCTAGCGGGGAGCTGTTTTTT
-	TRBV27	TRBJ2-1	TRBD1	CASSLYRGTYPSSYNEQFF	TGTGCCAGCAGTTTGTACAGGGGGACCTACCCAAGCTCCTACAATGAGCAGTTCTTC
-	TRBV27	TRBJ2-7	TRBD2	CASSLGREGEQYF	TGTGCCAGCAGTTTGGGCAGGGAGGGCGAGCAGTACTTC
-	TRBV5-1	TRBJ1-1	-	CASSLTGNTEAFF	TGCGCCAGCAGCTTGACAGGGAACACTGAAGCTTTCTTT
few	TRBV10-3	TRBJ2-3	TRBD2	CAIEGLAGVGTQYF	TGTGCCATCGAGGGACTAGCGGGAGTAGGTACGCAGTATTTT
-	TRBV9	TRBJ1-2	-	CASSPRQNNYGYTF	TGTGCCAGCAGCCCAAGACAGAATAACTATGGCTACACCTTC
-	TRBV18	TRBJ1-6	TRBD1	CASSKYRDRNSPLHF	TGTGCCAGCTCAAAATACCGGGACAGGAATTCACCCCTCCACTTT
-	TRBV30	TRBJ1-5	TRBD1	CAWSVGQGPSQPQHF	TGTGCCTGGAGTGTAGGACAGGGGCCCTCCCAGCCCCAGCATTTT
-	TRBV4-2	TRBJ2-1	TRBD2	CASSQSGGDEQFF	TGTGCCAGCAGCCAAAGTGGGGGGGATGAGCAGTTCTTC
-	TRBV6-1	TRBJ1-2	-	CASSEDGGLVYGYTF	TGTGCCAGCAGTGAAGACGGGGGGCTAGTCTATGGCTACACCTTC
-	TRBV1	TRBJ2-3	-	CTSSQELTSPYSADTQYF	TGCACCAGCAGCCAAGAGCTAACTAGCCCATACAGCGCAGATACGCAGTATTTT
-	TRBV27	TRBJ1-1	-	CASSPGGTEAFF	TGTGCCAGCAGTCCGGGGGGGACTGAAGCTTTCTTT
once	TRBV10-3	TRBJ2-7	TRBD1	CAISEDRAVEQYF	TGTGCCATCAGTGAGGACAGGGCGGTCGAGCAGTACTTC
-	TRBV5-4	TRBJ1-1	TRBD1	CASSFTGGTEAFF	TGTGCCAGCAGCTTTACAGGGGGGACTGAAGCTTTCTTT
-	TRBV18	TRBJ2-7	TRBD2	CASSGTSGGRGEQYF	TGTGCCAGCTCAGGGACTAGCGGGGGCCGAGGGGAGCAGTACTTC
-	TRBV12-5	TRBJ2-1	-	CASGLSGLSNEQFF	TGTGCTAGTGGTTTGTCCGGACTTAGCAATGAGCAGTTCTTC
-	TRBV27	TRBJ2-1	-	CASSFSTRPASYNEQFF	TGTGCCAGCAGTTTCTCAACTAGACCCGCCTCCTACAATGAGCAGTTCTTC
-	TRBV18	TRBJ2-3	TRBD1	CASSPPGTGTDTQYF	TGTGCCAGCTCACCTCCCGGGACAGGGACAGATACGCAGTATTTT